The present T cell receptor beta chain was sequenced within a study of blood T cell repertoires in COVID-19. Turning to the study itself: The United States, Italy and Spain were the sources of the acute and convalescent COVID-19 samples. Nucleic acid was either cDNA or gDNA, and it came from T cells, B-cell-depleted T cells, or PBMCs.

Study processing details: Amplification of reference gene primers was used by the study to estimate nucleated cell counts. Method: immunoSEQ multiplex PCR; TCRdb's copy keeps in-frame clones and lacks some. The V and J calls and clone size come from that table; D and trimming were worked out from the DNA. Of about 94,000 clones listed, around three quarters were seen once; the top ten hold approximately 21%. The CDR3 spans 10 residues. The ends were cut back, 11 bases at V and 7 bases at J, with 8 bases in the middle. Germline V lookup: CDR1 SNHLY, CDR2 FYNNEI. The sequence was collected from an elderly woman with acute or convalescent COVID-19. The V call is TRBV2, the J call TRBJ1-4, with D uncertain. Sequencing was done on a sample of peripheral blood. The CDR3 DNA reads TGTGCCCGCGGAGGTGAAAAACTGTTTTTT. Encoded protein: CARGGEKLFF.